A single sample gave rise to the 18 T cell receptor beta chains below, sequenced in a study of CD4 T cells in relation to SARS-CoV-2 and coronaviruses. These receptors lack a known antigen. Before the COVID-19 pandemic, during about 2011-2019, CD4+ T cells were taken from unexposed donors. CD4+ T cells were isolated from the cells after 10 days of culture. The repertoire was sequenced with immunoSEQ multiplex PCR; TCRdb's copy has only in-frame clones and lacks some. The sample lists under 25,000 clones, roughly 78% seen once, with 19% in the top ten. What was sequenced was CD4+ T cells from PBMCs, cultured in vitro. The receptor set was obtained from a human donor in good health.

This clone came up once. The chain links TRBV6-5 to TRBJ2-7; 8 nucleotides agree with TRBD1. J was trimmed by 3 bases and V by 8 bases; bases with no gene match: 6. This CDR3 is 13 amino acids long. Germline values: CDR1 MNHEY, CDR2 SVGAGI. The CDR3 is CASDLTGGYEQYF. Written as DNA, the CDR3 is TGTGCCAGCGACCTTACAGGGGGCTACGAGCAGTACTTC.

This clone was seen just once. The rearrangement uses TRBV20-1 and TRBJ2-7; no firm D call. Germline V CDR1 and CDR2: DFQATT, SNEGSKA (reference sequence). V shed 3 bases and J shed 4 bases, with 16 bases lying between them. The CDR3 totals 14 residues. The chain's CDR3 is CSASDTLFGYEQYF. The CDR3 DNA sequence: TGCAGTGCTAGTGACACTCTGTTTGGGTACGAGCAGTACTTC.

The rearrangement links TRBV3-1 (or the pseudogene TRBV3-2) to TRBJ1-3; maybe TRBD1 (5 bases). Per the germline V gene, CDR1 is LGHDT and CDR2 is YNNKEL (reference sequence). V was cut by 3 bases and J by 4 bases, with 13 bases left in between. The CDR3 length is 15 residues. The CDR3 loop is CASSQGWPGGNTIYF. The CDR3 coding sequence is TGTGCCAGCAGCCAGGGGTGGCCAGGGGGAAACACCATATATTTT.

The rearrangement links TRBV6-5 to TRBJ2-2, with 7 bases fitting TRBD1. Germline V gene sequence: CDR1 MNHEY, CDR2 SVGAGI. V dropped 4 bases and J dropped 5; count of bases not matched to a gene: 4. CDR3 length equals 14 residues. CDR3 region: CASSSDRVTGELFF. Here the CDR3 DNA reads TGTGCCAGCAGTTCTGACAGGGTAACCGGGGAGCTGTTTTTT.

The rearrangement links TRBV6-5 to TRBJ2-1; D uncertain. The CDR3 consists of 15 residues. Deletions cut 5 bases from V and 0 bases from J, with 11 bases between. Germline V CDR1 and CDR2: MNHEY, SVGAGI. CDR3 amino acids: CASSPGLSSYNEQFF. CDR3 coding DNA: TGTGCCAGCAGTCCCGGCTTGAGCTCCTACAATGAGCAGTTCTTC.

This chain connects TRBV6-5 to TRBJ1-2, with a tentative D call TRBD1 (6 bases). The CDR3 runs 14 residues. CDR1 is MNHEY, CDR2 SVGAGI, per germline. Trimming stripped 8 bases from V and 4 bases from J, with 17 bases between. The CDR3 DNA follows: TGTGCCAGCGGCCTCGACAGGTCCCCCTATGGCTACACCTTC. Protein product: CASGLDRSPYGYTF.

CDR3 DNA sequence: TGTGCCAGCAGCTTGGAGGACAGCTCCTACAATGAGCAGTTCTTC. This codes for CASSLEDSSYNEQFF. V usage is TRBV5-4 and J usage is TRBJ2-1; TRBD1 is a possible D gene (6 bases). This CDR3 contains 15 residues. Germline V CDR1 and CDR2: SGHNT, YYREEE (reference sequence). The V end was cut by 0 bases, the J end by 0 bases, with 7 bases between.

This clone has a handful of counts. J is TRBJ1-3 and V is TRBV21-1; the D segment call TRBD1 is taken from the table without a DNA check. TRBV21-1 is labeled a pseudogene. The CDR3 length is 14 residues. CDR3 bases: TGTGCCAGGGCCGACAGGGGGCATGGAAACACCATATATTTT. It is translated as CARADRGHGNTIYF.

The chain links TRBV3-1 (or the pseudogene TRBV3-2) to TRBJ2-3; D remains ambiguous. In germline, CDR1 is LGHDT, CDR2 YNNKEL (reference sequence). Trimming took 1 base from V and 9 from J, leaving 11 bases between them. This CDR3 comprises 13 residues. CDR3 nucleotides: TGTGCCAGCAGCCAAGGACTGACAAGGACGCAGTATTTT. This translates into CASSQGLTRTQYF.

The chain links TRBV5-4 to TRBJ2-5; no reliable D call. The CDR3 extends over 13 amino acids. Deletions cut 0 bases from V and 5 bases from J, with 8 bases between. The V gene's germline CDR1 is SGHNT and CDR2 YYREEE (reference sequence). As DNA, the CDR3 is TGTGCCAGCAGCTTGGTTCCCGAGGAGACCCAGTACTTC. The encoded protein is CASSLVPEETQYF.

This clone turned up a few times. The chain is built from TRBV18 and TRBJ2-1; tentative D call: TRBD1 (5 bases). This CDR3 is built from 15 residues. Looked up from germline, CDR1 is KGHSH and CDR2 is LQKENI. The ends were cut back, 4 bases at V and 2 bases at J, with 12 bases in the middle. CDR3 protein: CASSQSGMAYNEQFF. The CDR3 DNA sequence: TGTGCCAGCTCACAATCAGGGATGGCCTACAATGAGCAGTTCTTC. Supplemented by reference TRBV18 and TRBJ2-1, the full variable domain reads NAGVMQNPRHLVRRRGQEARLRCSPMKGHSHVYWYRQLPEEGLKFMVYLQKENIIDESGMPKERFSAEFPKEGPSILRIQQVVRGDSAAYFCASSQSGMAYNEQFFGPGTRLTVL.

CDR3 amino acids: CASSILAGSYEQYF. In DNA, the CDR3 is TGTGCCAGCAGTATCCTAGCGGGCTCCTACGAGCAGTACTTC. V gene TRBV28 combines with J gene TRBJ2-7; 8 bases map to TRBD2. V was pared by 5 bases and J by 0 bases, with 3 bases of the junction left unmatched. CDR3 length: 14 residues. Germline CDR1 reads MDHEN; CDR2 reads SYDVKM.

The J gene is TRBJ1-2, the V gene TRBV2, with a tentative D call TRBD1 (5 bases). V shed 4 bases and J shed 8 bases, with 17 bases lying between them. This CDR3 spans 14 amino acids. Germline CDR1 is SNHLY and CDR2 is FYNNEI. The CDR3 protein is CASSAGPGSLGYTF. The DNA for the CDR3 is TGTGCCAGCAGTGCAGGGCCAGGGTCTCTGGGCTACACCTTC.

J is TRBJ2-7 and V is TRBV19, with TRBD2 as a possible D gene (5 bases). The V gene's germline CDR1 is LNHDA and CDR2 SQIVND (reference sequence). V was shortened by 3 bases and J by 3 bases, with 15 bases between the two germline ends. This CDR3 has 15 residues. The CDR3 DNA sequence: TGTGCCAGTAGTATGACGCCGAGCCGGGGCTACGAGCAGTACTTC. This encodes CASSMTPSRGYEQYF.

The V and J genes are TRBV9 and TRBJ1-3; D remains unclear. The germline CDR1 and CDR2 sequences are SGDLS and YYNGEE. This CDR3 has 13 residues. With 0 bases removed from V and 4 bases from J, the gap between germline ends came to 5 bases. The CDR3 bases are TGTGCCAGCAGCGTAGATATGGGAAACACCATATATTTT. Encoded protein: CASSVDMGNTIYF. Combining the CDR3 with reference TRBV9 and TRBJ1-3 gives the whole variable domain DSGVTQTPKHLITATGQRVTLRCSPRSGDLSVYWYQQSLDQGLQFLIQYYNGEERAKGNILERFSAQQFPDLHSELNLSSLELGDSALYFCASSVDMGNTIYFGEGSWLTVV.

The CDR3 sequence is CATSDSGLAGYYNEQFF. The DNA for the CDR3 is TGTGCCACCAGTGACTCGGGACTAGCGGGTTACTACAATGAGCAGTTCTTC. This rearrangement joins TRBV24-1 to TRBJ2-1; TRBD2 matches at 12 bases. The length of the CDR3 is 17 residues. Trimming cost V 4 bases and J 3 bases; bases outside gene matches: 6. Germline CDR1 and CDR2: KGHDR and SFDVKD.

This chain links TRBV18 with TRBJ1-4; D call uncertain. The CDR3 is 17 amino acids. V lost 6 bases and J 0 bases, leaving 17 bases between the germline ends. The germline V gene has CDR1 KGHSH and CDR2 LQKENI. CDR3 in DNA: TGTGCCAGCTCTCGGAACCAAAGACTGTCAACTAATGAAAAACTGTTTTTT. It yields the protein CASSRNQRLSTNEKLFF. The variable domain in full, completed from reference TRBV18 and TRBJ1-4, reads NAGVMQNPRHLVRRRGQEARLRCSPMKGHSHVYWYRQLPEEGLKFMVYLQKENIIDESGMPKERFSAEFPKEGPSILRIQQVVRGDSAAYFCASSRNQRLSTNEKLFFGSGTQLSVL.

This clone was counted between two and nine times. The chain joins TRBV27 to TRBJ2-7; 7 nucleotides line up with TRBD1. Trimming removed 5 bases from V and 7 bases from J; junction bases left unmatched: 8. CDR1 is MNHEY, CDR2 SMNVEV, per germline (reference sequence). The CDR3 extends over 13 amino acids. The CDR3 bases are TGTGCCAGCAGTCCACCGACAGGGTGGGAGCAGTACTTC. Protein product: CASSPPTGWEQYF.